These 25 T cell receptor beta chains originate from one sample sequenced in a study of blood T cell repertoires in COVID-19. The repertoire was sequenced with immunoSEQ multiplex PCR; TCRdb's copy has only in-frame clones and lacks some. The data contain over 70,000 clones, 76% of them singletons. Sequencing used peripheral blood. All receptors come from a man between 65 and 85 years old with active or convalescent COVID-19.

J is TRBJ2-5 and V is TRBV5-1, with no clear D. The CDR3 has 14 residues. Trimming removed 4 bases at V and 0 bases at J, with 10 bases between. Germline assignment: CDR1 SGHRS and CDR2 YFSETQ. This CDR3 is CASSPEVYQETQYF. For the CDR3, the DNA is TGCGCCAGCAGCCCAGAGGTGTACCAAGAGACCCAGTACTTC.

The rearrangement uses TRBV9 and TRBJ2-2; D call uncertain. Per the germline V gene, CDR1 is SGDLS and CDR2 is YYNGEE. The CDR3 runs to 14 residues. V was trimmed by 0 bases and J by 6 bases, leaving 9 bases between them. The CDR3 DNA reads TGTGCCAGCAGCGTAGCTGAGAGGCCCGGGGAGCTGTTTTTT. Translating it yields CASSVAERPGELFF.

The chain links TRBV10-3 to TRBJ2-2; possible D gene TRBD2, 5 bases. Trimming took 8 bases from V and 3 from J, leaving 13 bases between them. This CDR3 region has 14 residues. Germline V CDR1 and CDR2: ENHRY, SYGVKD. CDR3 sequence reads: CAIGGHSDTGELFF. Written as DNA, the CDR3 is TGTGCCATCGGCGGGCACAGTGACACCGGGGAGCTGTTTTTT.

The genes are TRBV4-2 and TRBJ1-5; 7 bases line up with TRBD1. CDR1 and CDR2 (germline): LGHNA, YNFKEQ. Trimming cost V 4 bases and J 3 bases; bases outside gene matches: 3. This CDR3 has 14 amino acids. CDR3 nucleotides: TGTGCCAGCAGCCTTGGACAGGCCAATCAGCCCCAGCATTTT. Translating gives CASSLGQANQPQHF.

The chain employs TRBV5-1 and TRBJ2-2; 7 nucleotides line up with TRBD2. This CDR3 has 17 amino acids. Germline V gene sequence: CDR1 SGHRS, CDR2 YFSETQ. V lost 0 bases, J lost 1 base, and 6 bases stayed unmatched. CDR3 in DNA: TGCGCCAGCAGCTTGGAGATGGGGAGGGTGAACACCGGGGAGCTGTTTTTT. It specifies CASSLEMGRVNTGELFF.

J is TRBJ1-2 and V is TRBV2; 10 bases agree with TRBD1. CDR3 size: 15 residues. Looked up from germline, CDR1 is SNHLY and CDR2 is FYNNEI. J gave up 5 bases and V 6 bases, and 9 bases lay outside the gene matches. The CDR3 coding sequence is TGTGCCAGCAGCAAGGACAGGGGGGGAGGTTATGGCTACACCTTC. Its translation: CASSKDRGGGYGYTF.

This rearrangement joins TRBV10-3 to TRBJ1-4; D is unresolved. This CDR3 comprises 11 residues. The V gene's germline CDR1 is ENHRY and CDR2 SYGVKD. Trimming stripped 8 bases from V and 5 bases from J, with 6 bases between. CDR3 in DNA: TGTGCCATCGGGCAGAATGAAAAACTGTTTTTT. It codes for CAIGQNEKLFF.

This chain uses TRBV7-9 with TRBJ2-5; no reliable D call. Germline lookup yields CDR1 SEHNR and CDR2 FQNEAQ (reference sequence). Deletions cut 7 bases from V and 4 bases from J, with 13 bases between. The CDR3 length is 13 residues. This CDR3 is CASTSPVLETQYF. The CDR3 nucleotides are TGTGCCAGCACCTCCCCGGTCCTAGAGACCCAGTACTTC.

This clone occurred a few times. The gene calls are TRBV7-3 and TRBJ2-7; 7 bases line up with TRBD2. J gave up 3 bases and V 5 bases, and 10 bases lay outside the gene matches. Per the germline V gene, CDR1 is SGHTA and CDR2 is FQGTGA. The CDR3 consists of 15 residues. Here the CDR3 DNA reads TGTGCCAGCAGCCCAGGAGGAGCGGGGAACTACGAGCAGTACTTC. Its translation: CASSPGGAGNYEQYF.

The chain is built from TRBV28 and TRBJ1-2, with D possibly TRBD1 on 5 matching bases. From germline, CDR1 is MDHEN and CDR2 SYDVKM. The CDR3 loop spans 14 amino acids. Trimming removed 8 bases at V and 4 bases at J, with 17 bases between. The CDR3 spells CASALTGGFYGYTF. The DNA for the CDR3 is TGTGCCAGCGCACTCACCGGGGGGTTCTATGGCTACACCTTC.

The V and J genes are TRBV4-1 and TRBJ1-4; D remains unclear. The ends were cut back, 1 base at V and 7 bases at J, with 13 bases in the middle. CDR3 length: 15 amino acids. CDR1 is MGHRA, CDR2 YSYEKL, per germline. The CDR3 DNA reads TGCGCCAGCAGCCAAGGGTCCGGGGTTGTTGAAAAACTGTTTTTT. It encodes CASSQGSGVVEKLFF.

This clone has a single count. The chain links TRBV6-1 to TRBJ1-4; D may be TRBD1 (5 bases). The CDR3 runs to 15 residues. Trimming took 2 bases from V and 0 from J, leaving 7 bases between them. Germline CDR1 reads MNHNS; CDR2 reads SASEGT. The CDR3 sequence: CASSEWGSTNEKLFF. For the CDR3, the DNA is TGTGCCAGCAGTGAATGGGGCTCAACTAATGAAAAACTGTTTTTT.

This chain uses TRBV6-4 with TRBJ1-4; weak D call: TRBD1 (6 bases). The ends were cut back, 5 bases at V and 10 bases at J, with 14 bases in the middle. The CDR3 loop spans 13 amino acids. Germline loops: CDR1 MRHNA, CDR2 SNTAGT. This CDR3 reads CASSQAPGVKLFF. The CDR3 DNA follows: TGTGCCAGCAGTCAAGCCCCAGGGGTAAAACTGTTTTTT.

This sequence joins TRBV28 and TRBJ2-4; 12 bases map to TRBD1. This CDR3 is 14 amino acids long. Germline V gene lookup returns CDR1 MDHEN and CDR2 SYDVKM. The ends lost 3 bases at V and 6 bases at J; junction bases unmatched: 0. The CDR3 DNA is TGTGCCAGCAGTTTGGGACAGGGGGCAAACATTCAGTACTTC. Translation: CASSLGQGANIQYF.

DNA of the CDR3: TGTGCCAGCAGACTAGGAGGGGAGGGAAGCTATGGCTACACCTTC. It encodes CASRLGGEGSYGYTF. This sequence joins TRBV5-4 and TRBJ1-2; D may be TRBD1 (5 bases). CDR3 size: 15 residues. Per germline, CDR1 SGHNT and CDR2 YYREEE (reference sequence). Trimming took 5 bases from V and 4 from J, leaving 18 bases between them. Supplemented by reference TRBV5-4 and TRBJ1-2, the full variable domain reads ETGVTQSPTHLIKTRGQQVTLRCSSQSGHNTVSWYQQALGQGPQFIFQYYREEENGRGNFPPRFSGLQFPNYSSELNVNALELDDSALYLCASRLGGEGSYGYTFGSGTRLTVV.

A few counts support this clone. V usage is TRBV14 and J usage is TRBJ1-1, with 8 bases lining up with TRBD1. Germline CDR1 is SGHDN and CDR2 is FVKESK. J was trimmed by 9 bases and V by 4 bases; bases with no gene match: 7. This CDR3 spans 13 amino acids. The CDR3 protein is CASSLRTGIQAFF. In DNA, the CDR3 is TGTGCCAGCAGCCTCAGGACAGGGATTCAAGCTTTCTTT.

The genes are TRBV7-9 and TRBJ2-2, with a tentative D call TRBD1 (5 bases). The CDR3 covers 15 residues. Deletions cut 1 base from V and 4 bases from J, with 10 bases between. CDR1 and CDR2 from the germline V gene are SEHNR and FQNEAQ (reference sequence). CDR3 nucleotides: TGTGCCAGCAGCTTAGTGCTGGGGCCCACCGGGGAGCTGTTTTTT. It yields the protein CASSLVLGPTGELFF.

V usage is TRBV5-1 and J usage is TRBJ1-1; TRBD1 might be the D (5 bases). The germline V gene has CDR1 SGHRS and CDR2 YFSETQ. CDR3 size: 15 residues. Trimming stripped 0 bases from V and 1 base from J, with 10 bases between. The CDR3 is CASSLARQTNTEAFF. The CDR3 nucleotides read TGCGCCAGCAGCTTGGCCCGACAGACGAACACTGAAGCTTTCTTT.

The chain combines TRBV5-6 with TRBJ2-3; D unclear. Trimming took off 1 base at V and 4 bases at J, with 10 bases between the two ends. CDR1 SGHDT and CDR2 YYEEEE come from the germline V gene. The CDR3 extends over 14 amino acids. As DNA, the CDR3 is TGTGCCAGCAGCTTGTGGGCGTCTGCAGATACGCAGTATTTT. Translating it yields CASSLWASADTQYF.

The chain employs TRBV7-9 and TRBJ2-1, with 12 bases lining up with TRBD2. Germline V gives CDR1 SEHNR, CDR2 FQNEAQ (reference sequence). The CDR3 spans 15 residues. With V trimmed by 5 bases and J by 12 bases, 11 bases remained unmatched. CDR3 nucleotides: TGTGCCAGCAGCAAAGGGACTAGCGGGTTCCGGGGGCAGTTCTTC. Protein product: CASSKGTSGFRGQFF.

This chain links TRBV15 with TRBJ1-2; the D gene is possibly TRBD1 (5 bases). CDR1 and CDR2 from the germline V gene are LNHNV and YYDKDF (reference sequence). The CDR3 is 13 residues long. The germline V and J ends were trimmed by 5 bases and 1 base, with 8 bases remaining between them. The CDR3 loop reads CATSRDYNYGYTF. The CDR3 DNA follows: TGTGCCACCAGCCGGGACTATAACTATGGCTACACCTTC.

The rearrangement links TRBV6-5 to TRBJ1-1; 8 bases fit TRBD1. CDR3 length: 13 residues. The V gene end was trimmed by 6 bases and the J gene end by 4 bases; junction bases not matched to a gene: 4. Germline V lookup: CDR1 MNHEY, CDR2 SVGAGI. The CDR3 is CASSLGQATEAFF. CDR3 DNA sequence: TGTGCCAGCAGCCTGGGACAGGCCACTGAAGCTTTCTTT.

The chain employs TRBV4-2 and TRBJ2-7; tentatively, D is TRBD2 (6 bases). V was shortened by 0 bases and J by 4 bases, with 10 bases between the two germline ends. CDR1 LGHNA and CDR2 YNFKEQ come from the germline V gene. The CDR3 is 14 residues long. The CDR3 loop is CASSQDPSGYEQYF. CDR3 sequence (DNA): TGTGCCAGCAGCCAAGATCCCAGCGGGTACGAGCAGTACTTC.

CDR3: CASSQDLRGASYEQYF. Here the CDR3 DNA reads TGTGCCAGCAGCCAAGATCTCCGGGGGGCGTCGTACGAGCAGTACTTC. This chain links TRBV3-1 (or the pseudogene TRBV3-2) with TRBJ2-7, with D possibly matching TRBD2 (7 bases). The CDR3 contains 16 residues. V was pared by 0 bases and J by 4 bases, with 16 bases between. Germline CDR1 LGHDT, CDR2 YNNKEL (reference sequence).

The chain is built from TRBV19 and TRBJ2-5; 7 nucleotides match TRBD2. This CDR3 has 15 residues. The trim removed 4 bases at V and 5 bases at J, leaving 10 bases unmatched. Germline CDR1 LNHDA, CDR2 SQIVND (reference sequence). The CDR3 DNA sequence: TGTGCCAGTAGTAGAGTAGCGGGCGACGGTGAGACCCAGTACTTC. It specifies CASSRVAGDGETQYF.